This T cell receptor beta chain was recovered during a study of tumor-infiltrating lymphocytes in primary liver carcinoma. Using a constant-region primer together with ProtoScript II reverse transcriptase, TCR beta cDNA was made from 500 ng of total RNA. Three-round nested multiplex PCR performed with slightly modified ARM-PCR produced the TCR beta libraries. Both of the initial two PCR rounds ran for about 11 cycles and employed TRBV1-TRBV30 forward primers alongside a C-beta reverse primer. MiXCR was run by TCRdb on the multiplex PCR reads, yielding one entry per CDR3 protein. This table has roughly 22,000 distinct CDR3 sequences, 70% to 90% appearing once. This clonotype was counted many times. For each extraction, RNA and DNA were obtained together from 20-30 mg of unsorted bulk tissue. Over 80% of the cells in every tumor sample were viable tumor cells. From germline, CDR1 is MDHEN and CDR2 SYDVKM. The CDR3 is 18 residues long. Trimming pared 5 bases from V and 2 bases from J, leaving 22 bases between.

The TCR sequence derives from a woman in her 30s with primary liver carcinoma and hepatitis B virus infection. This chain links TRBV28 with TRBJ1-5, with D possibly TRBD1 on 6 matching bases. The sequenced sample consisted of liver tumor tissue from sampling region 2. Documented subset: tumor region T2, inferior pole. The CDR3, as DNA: TGTGCCAGCAGTCTTGACCGGGACATTGAGAAGGGCAATCAGCCCCAGCATTTT. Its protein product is CASSLDRDIEKGNQPQHF.